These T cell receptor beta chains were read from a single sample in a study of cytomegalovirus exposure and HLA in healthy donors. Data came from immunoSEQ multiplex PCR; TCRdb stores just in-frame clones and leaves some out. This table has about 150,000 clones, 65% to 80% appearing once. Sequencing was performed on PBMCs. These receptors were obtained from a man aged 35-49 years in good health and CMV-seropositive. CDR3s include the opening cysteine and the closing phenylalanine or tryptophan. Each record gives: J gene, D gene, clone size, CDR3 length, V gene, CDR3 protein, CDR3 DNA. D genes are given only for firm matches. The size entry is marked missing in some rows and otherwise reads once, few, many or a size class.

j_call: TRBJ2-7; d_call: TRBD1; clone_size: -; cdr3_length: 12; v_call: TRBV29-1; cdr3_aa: CSAGTGDHEQYF; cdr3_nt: TGCAGCGCCGGGACAGGGGACCACGAGCAGTACTTC
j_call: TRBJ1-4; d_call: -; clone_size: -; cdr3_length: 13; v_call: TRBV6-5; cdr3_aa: CASSTPRERKLFF; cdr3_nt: TGTGCCAGCAGTACCCCCCGAGAAAGAAAACTGTTTTTT
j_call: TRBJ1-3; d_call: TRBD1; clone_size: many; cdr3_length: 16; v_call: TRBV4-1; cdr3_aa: CASSQSDRGSGNTIYF; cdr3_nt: TGCGCCAGCAGCCAATCCGACAGGGGGTCTGGAAACACCATATATTTT
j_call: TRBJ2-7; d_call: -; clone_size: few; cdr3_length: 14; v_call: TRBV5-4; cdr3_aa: CASSLSGSEYEQYF; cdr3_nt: TGTGCCAGCAGCTTGAGCGGATCCGAATACGAGCAGTACTTC
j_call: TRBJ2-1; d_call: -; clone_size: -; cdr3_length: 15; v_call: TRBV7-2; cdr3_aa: CASSLAGTTSDEQFF; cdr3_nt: TGTGCCAGCAGCTTAGCCGGGACAACTTCGGATGAGCAGTTCTTC
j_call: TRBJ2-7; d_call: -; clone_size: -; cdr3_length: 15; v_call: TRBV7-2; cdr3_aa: CASSSLRGASYEQYF; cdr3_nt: TGTGCCAGCAGCTCTCTACGCGGGGCTTCCTACGAGCAGTACTTC
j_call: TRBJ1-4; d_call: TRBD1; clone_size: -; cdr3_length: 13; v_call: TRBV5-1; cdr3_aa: CASSSGTGGELFF; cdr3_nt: TGCGCCAGCAGCTCCGGGACAGGGGGGGAACTGTTTTTT
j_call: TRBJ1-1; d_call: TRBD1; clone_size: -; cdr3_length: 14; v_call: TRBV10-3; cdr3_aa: CAINDRGGNTEAFF; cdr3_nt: TGTGCCATCAACGACAGGGGGGGAAACACTGAAGCTTTCTTT
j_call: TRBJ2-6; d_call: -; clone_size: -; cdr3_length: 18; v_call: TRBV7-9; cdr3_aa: CASSPIPGLLSGANVLTF; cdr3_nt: TGTGCCAGCAGCCCAATACCGGGACTTTTATCTGGGGCCAACGTCCTGACTTTC
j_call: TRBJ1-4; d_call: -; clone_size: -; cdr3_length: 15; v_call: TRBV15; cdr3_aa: CATSRVRDINEKLFF; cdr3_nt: TGTGCCACCAGCAGAGTTCGGGACATTAATGAAAAACTGTTTTTT
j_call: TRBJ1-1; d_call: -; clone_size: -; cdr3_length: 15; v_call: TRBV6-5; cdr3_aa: CASSSEDFMNTEAFF; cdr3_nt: TGTGCCAGCAGTTCCGAGGACTTCATGAACACTGAAGCTTTCTTT
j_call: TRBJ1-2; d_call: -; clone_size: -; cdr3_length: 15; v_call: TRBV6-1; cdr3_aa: CASSTLGGAVYGYTF; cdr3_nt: TGTGCCAGCAGTACCCTGGGGGGGGCCGTCTATGGCTACACCTTC
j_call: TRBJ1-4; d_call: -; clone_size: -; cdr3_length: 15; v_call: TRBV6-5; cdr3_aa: CASRSFGSPNEKLFF; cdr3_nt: TGTGCCAGCAGGAGCTTCGGGTCCCCTAATGAAAAACTGTTTTTT
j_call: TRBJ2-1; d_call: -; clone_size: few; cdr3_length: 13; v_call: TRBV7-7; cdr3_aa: CASSLNQGNEQFF; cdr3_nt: TGTGCCAGCAGCTTAAATCAGGGGAATGAGCAGTTCTTC
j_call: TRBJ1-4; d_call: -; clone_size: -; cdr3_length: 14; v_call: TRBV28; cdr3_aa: CASSPGQQNEKLFF; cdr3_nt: TGTGCCAGCAGCCCCGGACAGCAAAATGAAAAACTGTTTTTT
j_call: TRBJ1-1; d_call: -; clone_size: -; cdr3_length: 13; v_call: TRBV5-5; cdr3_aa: CASSLWGGTEAFF; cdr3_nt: TGTGCCAGCAGCTTGTGGGGGGGCACTGAAGCTTTCTTT
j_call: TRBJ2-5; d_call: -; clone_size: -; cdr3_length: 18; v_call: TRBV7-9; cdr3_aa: CASSPLEGVLLLQGTQYF; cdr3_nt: TGTGCCAGCAGCCCATTAGAGGGGGTCCTTCTCCTGCAGGGGACCCAGTACTTC